Below are 19 T cell receptor beta chains sequenced from a single sample in a study of circulating CD8 cells and anti-PD-1 response in melanoma. Each library started from around 14 ng of total RNA using the QIAseq Immune Repertoire TCR panel. TCRdb analysed the reads with MiXCR anew, one entry per CDR3 protein. Of about 150 distinct CDR3 sequences listed, 5.5% to 6% are singletons. From live CD3+CD8+TCRalphabeta+ cells, four PD-1 and/or TIGIT subsets were sorted. The sample consisted of CD8+ T cells from PBMCs, taken at baseline or after one month of anti-PD-1 therapy (not recorded which). The receptor source for this set is a human donor with melanoma.

Within the sample, this clonotype is large. V usage is TRBV2 and J usage is TRBJ1-1; D gene ambiguous. Germline V CDR1 and CDR2: SNHLY, FYNNEI. The CDR3 runs to 14 residues. Trimming took 1 base from V and 4 from J, leaving 10 bases between them. The CDR3 protein is CASSEVGMGTEAFF. CDR3 nucleotide sequence: TGTGCCAGCAGTGAAGTAGGAATGGGCACTGAAGCTTTCTTT. Combining the CDR3 with reference TRBV2 and TRBJ1-1 gives the whole variable domain EPEVTQTPSHQVTQMGQEVILRCVPISNHLYFYWYRQILGQKVEFLVSFYNNEISEKSEIFDDQFSVERPDGSNFTLKIRSTKLEDSAMYFCASSEVGMGTEAFFGQGTRLTVV.

This clonotype counts as large. V usage is TRBV7-8 and J usage is TRBJ2-7; 10 nucleotides align to TRBD2. V lost 5 bases, J lost 2 bases, and 9 bases stayed unmatched. Germline CDR1 is SGHVS and CDR2 is FQNEAQ. This CDR3 comprises 16 residues. The CDR3 bases are TGTGCCAGCAGCCCGCGGACTAGCGGATACCCCTACGAGCAGTACTTC. Protein: CASSPRTSGYPYEQYF. The variable domain in full, completed from reference TRBV7-8 and TRBJ2-7, reads GAGVSQSPRYKVAKRGQDVALRCDPISGHVSLFWYQQALGQGPEFLTYFQNEAQLDKSGLPSDRFFAERPEGSVSTLKIQRTQQEDSAVYLCASSPRTSGYPYEQYFGPGTRLTVT.

This clonotype is labeled as large. This chain links TRBV27 with TRBJ1-5; TRBD1 is a possible D gene (6 bases). The CDR3 runs to 15 residues. The V end lost 2 bases, the J end lost 2 bases, and 10 bases lay between the germline ends. The germline V gene encodes CDR1 MNHEY and CDR2 SMNVEV (reference sequence). CDR3 nucleotides: TGTGCCAGCAGTTTAATGGCAGGGGGCAATCAGCCCCAGCATTTT. It specifies CASSLMAGGNQPQHF.

This chain connects TRBV2 to TRBJ2-7; D call uncertain. The CDR3 covers 13 residues. Trimming shortened V by 5 bases and J by 5 bases, and 13 bases separated the two germline ends. The germline CDR1 and CDR2 sequences are SNHLY and FYNNEI. The CDR3 loop reads CASSTIPNHEQYF. CDR3 nucleotides: TGTGCCAGCAGTACAATTCCGAACCACGAGCAGTACTTC.

Relative to its sample, this clonotype is hyperexpanded. The chain combines TRBV12-3 or TRBV12-4 with TRBJ2-3; no clear D. This CDR3 contains 12 residues. Trimming removed 3 bases from V and 4 bases from J, with 5 bases in between. The CDR3 DNA is TGTGCCAGCAGTTTCGGGCCAGATACGCAGTATTTT. Its protein product is CASSFGPDTQYF.

This clonotype is deemed large (0.1 to 1%). The chain couples TRBV7-2 to TRBJ2-5; D perhaps matches TRBD2 (7 bases). Per germline, CDR1 SGHTA and CDR2 FQGNSA. The V and J ends lost 3 bases and 6 bases respectively, with 14 bases between them. The CDR3 runs to 14 residues. CDR3 region: CASSLGGGAQTQYF. CDR3 nucleotides: TGTGCCAGCAGCTTGGGTGGGGGGGCGCAGACCCAGTACTTC.

Relative to its sample, this clonotype is large (0.1 to 1%). The chain has TRBV12-3 or TRBV12-4 and TRBJ1-1, with 11 bases that match TRBD1. V was clipped by 5 bases and J by 5 bases; unmatched bases: 19. The CDR3 is 19 residues long. The CDR3 region is CASSKFPRDRGTFVTEAFF. The CDR3, as DNA: TGTGCCAGCAGTAAATTTCCCCGGGACAGGGGGACTTTTGTTACTGAAGCTTTCTTT.

Within the sample, this clonotype is large. The chain carries TRBV20-1 and TRBJ2-7, with unresolved D. Germline lookup yields CDR1 DFQATT and CDR2 SNEGSKA (reference sequence). The CDR3 covers 12 residues. Between the trimmed V and J ends, which lost 0 bases and 2 bases, there was a span of 5 bases. The CDR3 region is CSARDLTYEQYF. The CDR3 nucleotides are TGCAGTGCTAGAGACCTCACCTACGAGCAGTACTTC.

Within the sample, this clonotype is large. The chain links TRBV28 to TRBJ1-5; D is unclear. Trimming cost V 3 bases and J 0 bases, with 15 bases left between them. CDR3 length equals 17 residues. The germline V gene encodes CDR1 MDHEN and CDR2 SYDVKM. Here the CDR3 DNA reads TGTGCCAGCAGTTTTCGTTGGCAGCCCTATAGCAATCAGCCCCAGCATTTT. Translation gives CASSFRWQPYSNQPQHF.

Sample share makes this clonotype large. This sequence joins TRBV10-2 and TRBJ2-7; D unclear. The CDR3 runs 15 residues. Trimming shortened V by 2 bases and J by 1 base, and 12 bases separated the two germline ends. CDR1 WSHSY and CDR2 SAAADI come from the germline V gene. DNA for the CDR3: TGCGCCAGCAGTGAGACCAGTACAATTTCCTACGAGCAGTACTTC. Translating it yields CASSETSTISYEQYF.

This clonotype is labeled as large (0.1 to 1%). This rearrangement joins TRBV9 to TRBJ2-3, with D possibly TRBD1 on 6 matching bases. The CDR3 length is 15 residues. CDR1 SGDLS and CDR2 YYNGEE come from the germline V gene. The V gene lost 0 bases and the J gene lost 3 bases, with 11 bases spanning the gap. This CDR3 is CASSVEGGRTDTQYF. In DNA form, the CDR3 reads TGTGCCAGCAGCGTAGAAGGGGGTCGGACAGATACGCAGTATTTT.

This clonotype came up a few times. This clone may be a read error of a much larger clone one base away. The V and J genes are TRBV19 and TRBJ2-5; D is undetermined. Per the germline V gene, CDR1 is LNHDA and CDR2 is SQIVND (reference sequence). The CDR3 consists of 12 residues. CDR3 sequence: CASGIDGIFLYF. The DNA of the CDR3 is TGTGCCAGTGGTATCGACGGCATCTTCCTGTACTTC.

By sample fraction, this clonotype is large. The rearrangement joins TRBV19 to TRBJ2-5; D gene uncertain. Trimming took 3 bases from V and 13 from J, leaving 15 bases between them. Germline loops: CDR1 LNHDA, CDR2 SQIVND (reference sequence). The CDR3 is 12 amino acids. CDR3 sequence: CASSIDGIFLYF. For the CDR3, the DNA is TGTGCCAGTAGTATCGACGGCATCTTCCTGTACTTC.

By share, this clonotype counts as large. The chain links TRBV20-1 to TRBJ2-7, with a possible D match to TRBD1 (6 bases). In germline, CDR1 is DFQATT, CDR2 SNEGSKA (reference sequence). The CDR3 is 11 amino acids. V was shortened by 7 bases and J by 1 base, with 8 bases between the two germline ends. CDR3 sequence reads: CSVDSSYEQYF. The DNA of the CDR3 is TGCAGTGTGGACAGTTCCTACGAGCAGTACTTC.

This clonotype is classed as large. The chain has TRBV2 and TRBJ2-3; maybe TRBD2 (6 bases). The CDR3 totals 16 residues. Germline CDR1 and CDR2: SNHLY and FYNNEI. Trimming removed 6 bases from V and 2 bases from J, with 18 bases in between. The CDR3 reads CASRPRGDGPTDTQYF. As DNA, the CDR3 is TGTGCCAGCAGGCCGCGGGGTGATGGCCCCACAGATACGCAGTATTTT.

This clonotype is medium-sized. The rearrangement uses TRBV20-1 and TRBJ2-5, with unresolved D. This CDR3 has 12 residues. Trimming took 3 bases from V and 5 from J, leaving 10 bases between them. Germline V lookup: CDR1 DFQATT, CDR2 SNEGSKA (reference sequence). CDR3 in DNA: TGCAGTGCTAGCCCCACCGGGGAGACCCAGTACTTC. Protein: CSASPTGETQYF.

This clonotype was seen a handful of times. V is TRBV29-1 and J is TRBJ2-7; unclear D gene. The length of the CDR3 is 13 residues. V was shortened by 4 bases and J by 2 bases, with 12 bases between the two germline ends. Germline values: CDR1 SQVTM, CDR2 ANQGSEA. CDR3: CSVVRASTYEQYF. As DNA, the CDR3 is TGCAGCGTTGTTCGGGCAAGTACCTACGAGCAGTACTTC.

By share of the sample, this clonotype is large (0.1 to 1%). The chain joins TRBV9 to TRBJ2-2, with 9 bases that match TRBD2. Trimming cost V 1 base and J 6 bases; bases outside gene matches: 10. Germline V CDR1 and CDR2: SGDLS, YYNGEE. The CDR3 loop spans 17 amino acids. The CDR3 is CASSVKLAGQSPGELFF. The CDR3 bases are TGTGCCAGCAGCGTAAAACTAGCGGGTCAAAGTCCCGGGGAGCTGTTTTTT. Together with reference TRBV9 and TRBJ2-2, the CDR3 gives the full variable domain: DSGVTQTPKHLITATGQRVTLRCSPRSGDLSVYWYQQSLDQGLQFLIQYYNGEERAKGNILERFSAQQFPDLHSELNLSSLELGDSALYFCASSVKLAGQSPGELFFGEGSRLTVL.

By share of the sample, this clonotype is medium-sized. The V and J genes are TRBV19 and TRBJ1-5; tentative D call: TRBD1 (5 bases). The CDR3 is 15 amino acids. CDR1 is LNHDA and CDR2 is SQIVND in the germline V gene (reference sequence). Trimming took off 7 bases at V and 1 base at J, with 14 bases between the two ends. The CDR3: CASTSRGASNQPQHF. The CDR3, as DNA: TGTGCCAGTACATCCCGGGGCGCAAGCAATCAGCCCCAGCATTTT.